This T cell receptor beta chain came from a study of molecular identifiers for immune sequencing clone quantification. This clonotype was picked up many times. The bulk TCR libraries were made with methods described before and with listed TCR primers. One entry per CDR3 protein results from TCRdb running MiXCR on the PCR reads. The sample contains over 600,000 distinct CDR3 sequences, about 20% of which appear only once. This CDR3 comprises 13 residues. CDR1 and CDR2 (germline): SQVTM, ANQGSEA. V lost 6 bases and J lost 0, with 8 bases in between. A CD8+CD4-CCR7+CD45RA+ phenotype served as the sorting definition for naive CD8 T cells.

The clonotype originates from a human donor in good health. Some libraries in this study had Jurkat cell RNA spiked in. The gene calls are TRBV29-1 and TRBJ2-2; no firm D call. Sequenced sample: naive CD8+ T cells from blood, with Jurkat cell RNA spiked in. The subset here: FACS-sorted CD8+CD4-CCR7+CD45RA+ naive T cells. The CDR3 sequence: CSVPLPNTGELFF. CDR3 DNA sequence: TGCAGCGTCCCCCTCCCGAACACCGGGGAGCTGTTTTTT.